This T cell receptor (beta chain) appears in the sequencing data of a study of CD8+CD57+ T cells in acquired aplastic anemia. For the study at large: DNA recovered from sorted CD4+ and CD8+ cells had a mean of about 3 ug. Healthy donor CD4+ samples were sequenced to a depth that averaged roughly 10 million reads.

Study conclusions and caveats: Patients and controls were not found to differ significantly in CD8+ Simpson's diversity. Around 30 was the count of CD8+ CDR3 sequences that patients shared with controls.

In the case of this clonotype: The antigen is undetermined. In this CDR3 the conserved last residue, phenylalanine or tryptophan, is missing, so a read error is likely. The DNA is omitted, as the CDR3 cannot be located on it reliably, and the CDR3 follows TCRdb's listing.

TCR beta VDJ and CDR3 were profiled, and genomic DNA was the template. Via MiXCR, TCRdb re-called the reads, giving one row per CDR3 protein. The sample gives 400,000 to 450,000 distinct CDR3 sequences, about 70% of which show up once; 4% is in the top ten. The clonotype comes from a human donor in good health, serving as a control. The sequencing sample was made of sorted CD4+, CD8+, or CD8+CD57+ T cells (not recorded which) from PBMCs.

The CDR3 protein is CASAGGRGTPLHFGN. The chain carries TRBV2 and TRBJ2-2; the table names TRBD1, a call not compared with the DNA. Per germline, CDR1 SNHLY and CDR2 FYNNEI. With termini counted, the CDR3 has 15 amino acids.